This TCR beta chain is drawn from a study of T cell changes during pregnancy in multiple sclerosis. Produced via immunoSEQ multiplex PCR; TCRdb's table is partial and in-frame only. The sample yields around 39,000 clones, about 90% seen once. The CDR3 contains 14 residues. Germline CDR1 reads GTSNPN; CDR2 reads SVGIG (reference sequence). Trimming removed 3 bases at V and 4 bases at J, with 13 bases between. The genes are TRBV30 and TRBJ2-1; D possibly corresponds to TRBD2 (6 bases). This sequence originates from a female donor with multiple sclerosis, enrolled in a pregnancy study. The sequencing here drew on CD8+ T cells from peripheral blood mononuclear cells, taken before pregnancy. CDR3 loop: CAWRRTNLYNEQFF. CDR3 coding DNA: TGTGCCTGGAGAAGGACTAACCTATACAATGAGCAGTTCTTC.